These T cell receptor beta chains were read from a single sample in a study of PD-L1 blockade in urothelial cancer. Some clones are missing from TCRdb's copy, which holds only in-frame ones; the method was immunoSEQ multiplex PCR. The table has some 51,000 clones, more than 75% seen once; the top ten hold 2.4%. The sequences come from PBMCs, collected around atezolizumab (anti-PD-L1) treatment. Source of these receptors: a man between 60 and 75 years old with urothelial cancer. The CDR3 runs from the conserved cysteine through the conserved F or W. D genes are given only for firm matches. Clone size is shown for a subset of rows, as once, few, many or a class of expanded clone.

V gene,clone size,D gene,J gene,CDR3 length,CDR3 protein,CDR3 DNA
TRBV29-1,-,-,TRBJ2-7,15,CSVEGRGALSYEQYF,TGCAGCGTTGAAGGAAGGGGCGCACTATCCTACGAGCAGTACTTC
TRBV15,few,-,TRBJ1-1,15,CATSNIQGLNTEAFF,TGTGCCACCAGCAACATACAGGGTTTGAACACTGAAGCTTTCTTT
TRBV7-9,-,TRBD2,TRBJ2-5,14,CASSASGPWETQYF,TGTGCCAGCAGTGCTAGCGGGCCCTGGGAGACCCAGTACTTC
TRBV7-2,-,TRBD2,TRBJ2-7,15,CASSLVAGGTVEQYF,TGTGCCAGCAGCTTAGTAGCGGGAGGGACGGTCGAGCAGTACTTC
TRBV28,-,TRBD1,TRBJ1-4,18,CASSLWGWGTGVNEKLFF,TGTGCCAGCAGTTTATGGGGGTGGGGGACAGGGGTAAATGAAAAACTGTTTTTT
TRBV30,-,-,TRBJ2-2,13,CAWRGPNTGELCF,TGTGCCTGGAGGGGTCCGAACACCGGGGAGCTGTGTTTT
TRBV27,-,TRBD1,TRBJ2-7,13,CATPGQGSYEQYF,TGTGCCACCCCGGGACAGGGGTCCTACGAGCAGTACTTC
TRBV20-1,-,TRBD1,TRBJ2-1,11,CSADRESGQFF,TGCAGTGCTGACAGGGAATCTGGGCAGTTCTTC
TRBV5-6,-,-,TRBJ2-4,15,CASSFSPEGKNIQYF,TGTGCCAGCAGCTTTTCCCCGGAGGGCAAAAACATTCAGTACTTC
TRBV5-1,-,-,TRBJ1-2,13,CASRPGVDYGYTF,TGCGCCAGCAGACCAGGGGTCGACTATGGCTACACCTTC
TRBV5-5,-,-,TRBJ2-3,14,CASSLGGATDTQYF,TGTGCCAGCAGCTTGGGGGGAGCCACAGATACGCAGTATTTT
TRBV2,-,TRBD1,TRBJ2-1,14,CASGGGQGIGEQFF,TGTGCCAGCGGAGGCGGACAGGGGATCGGTGAGCAGTTCTTC
TRBV28,-,-,TRBJ1-2,14,CASNSLPGSKGYTF,TGTGCCAGCAACTCCCTCCCGGGGAGTAAGGGCTACACCTTC
TRBV7-2,-,-,TRBJ2-2,15,CASSLLPGSTGELFF,TGTGCCAGCAGCTTACTGCCGGGTAGCACCGGGGAGCTGTTTTTT
TRBV5-1,-,-,TRBJ2-7,13,CASSLQGLYEQYF,TGCGCCAGCAGCTTGCAGGGTCTCTACGAGCAGTACTTC
TRBV10-3,-,TRBD2,TRBJ2-7,15,CAISESTSGTEEQYF,TGTGCCATCAGTGAGTCCACTAGCGGGACGGAGGAGCAGTACTTC
TRBV19,-,TRBD1,TRBJ2-1,16,CASRARQGAEGDEQFF,TGTGCCAGTAGAGCCCGACAGGGGGCGGAGGGCGATGAGCAGTTCTTC
TRBV9,-,TRBD2,TRBJ2-2,15,CASSPGRVNTGELFF,TGTGCCAGCAGCCCGGGGAGGGTGAACACCGGGGAGCTGTTTTTT
TRBV2,once,-,TRBJ1-5,13,CASRQEGNQPQHF,TGTGCCAGCAGGCAGGAAGGCAATCAGCCCCAGCATTTT
TRBV5-4,-,-,TRBJ2-3,13,CASSIQGTDTQYF,TGTGCCAGCAGTATACAGGGCACAGATACGCAGTATTTT
TRBV5-1,-,-,TRBJ2-7,14,CASSGGTASYEQYF,TGCGCCAGCAGCGGAGGGACAGCCTCCTACGAGCAGTACTTC
TRBV19,-,-,TRBJ1-2,15,CASSIEYRRNYGYTF,TGTGCCAGTAGTATCGAGTACAGGCGCAACTATGGCTACACCTTC
TRBV18,-,-,TRBJ1-2,14,CASSPPTRAIGYTF,TGTGCCAGCTCACCACCCACCAGGGCGATTGGCTACACCTTC
TRBV13,-,TRBD1,TRBJ2-5,15,CASSFPDRGLETQYF,TGTGCCAGCAGCTTCCCGGACAGGGGGCTAGAGACCCAGTACTTC